Following are 10 T cell receptor beta chains from one sample sequenced in a study of blood T cells in healthy people across ages. Alongside a J-beta primer mix, a sample-barcoded 5' primer served in a second PCR lasting roughly 7 to 11 cycles. MiXCR was run by TCRdb on the 5' RACE reads, yielding one entry per CDR3 protein. The sample lists roughly 650,000 distinct CDR3 sequences; about 32% were seen once. The sample comprised blood. These TCRs come from a woman aged 80 or older in good health.

As for this clonotype: This could be a read error, since a much larger clone is one nucleotide away. This rearrangement joins TRBV2 to TRBJ2-4; a weak D match, TRBD1 (6 bases). Deletions cut 8 bases from V and 13 bases from J, with 21 bases between. Germline V lookup: CDR1 SNHLY, CDR2 FYNNEI. This CDR3 is built from 13 residues. CDR3 amino acids: CASDARQVYGQYF. Here the CDR3 DNA reads TGTGCCAGCGACGCCCGACAGGTCTACGGGCAGTACTTC.

In this sample, this clonotype turned up a few times. The V gene is TRBV7-2, the J gene TRBJ2-7; tentative D call: TRBD1 (5 bases). V lost 5 bases and J 7 bases, leaving 21 bases between the germline ends. The CDR3 extends over 15 amino acids. From germline, CDR1 is SGHTA and CDR2 FQGNSA. CDR3 in DNA: TGTGCCAGCAGCACACGATCACATTGGGGCAATGAGCAGTACTTC. Translation gives CASSTRSHWGNEQYF.

This clonotype was seen more than once but under ten times. The chain combines TRBV9 with TRBJ1-4; 10 bases are shared with TRBD1. The V gene end was trimmed by 0 bases and the J gene end by 4 bases; junction bases not matched to a gene: 9. The germline gives CDR1 SGDLS, CDR2 YYNGEE. CDR3 length equals 18 residues. CDR3 sequence: CASSVEGTGVSSNEKLFF. CDR3 DNA: TGTGCCAGCAGCGTAGAGGGGACAGGGGTTTCAAGTAATGAAAAACTGTTTTTT.

The sample holds a few counts of this clonotype. The chain carries TRBV20-1 and TRBJ1-1, with a tentative D call TRBD1 (6 bases). Germline assignment: CDR1 DFQATT and CDR2 SNEGSKA (reference sequence). Trimming stripped 3 bases from V and 5 bases from J, with 19 bases between. The CDR3 is 15 amino acids. CDR3 protein: CSARGGQEKGTEAFF. The DNA for the CDR3 is TGCAGTGCTAGGGGGGGCCAGGAAAAAGGAACTGAAGCTTTCTTT.

This clonotype showed up many times. This rearrangement joins TRBV20-1 to TRBJ2-4; weak D call: TRBD1 (5 bases). This CDR3 is built from 13 residues. Germline loops: CDR1 DFQATT, CDR2 SNEGSKA (reference sequence). V lost 6 bases to trimming and J lost 0 bases, with 9 bases between them. The CDR3 DNA reads TGCAGTGCCCTACAGGTAGCCAAAAACATTCAGTACTTC. It translates to CSALQVAKNIQYF.

The chain is built from TRBV12-3 or TRBV12-4 and TRBJ2-1; 14 bases are shared with TRBD2. This CDR3 has 15 residues. V shed 6 bases, J shed 8 bases, and the junction held 6 bases outside the gene matches. The CDR3 is CASRTGLAGVDEQFF. The CDR3 bases are TGTGCCAGCAGAACGGGACTAGCGGGGGTAGATGAGCAGTTCTTC.

The chain carries TRBV7-2 and TRBJ2-5; D is possibly TRBD1 or TRBD2 (5 bases each). The CDR3 is 14 amino acids. CDR1 and CDR2 (germline): SGHTA, FQGNSA. Trimming took 2 bases from V and 2 from J, leaving 9 bases between them. CDR3 coding DNA: TGTGCCAGCAGCTTACCGTGGGGGCAAGAGACCCAGTACTTC. Encoded protein: CASSLPWGQETQYF.

In its sample, this clonotype was seen many times. V and J are TRBV2 and TRBJ2-7; 10 nucleotides agree with TRBD1. The CDR3 covers 16 residues. Germline values: CDR1 SNHLY, CDR2 FYNNEI. Germline trimming cut 6 bases from V and 3 bases from J; bases unmatched to any gene: 11. The CDR3 nucleotides read TGTGCCAGCAGACTAGACAGGGGGCGCATTATCTACGAGCAGTACTTC. Translation gives CASRLDRGRIIYEQYF.

This clonotype was seen ten or more times. The chain combines TRBV20-1 with TRBJ1-4; 8 positions match TRBD1. CDR3 length equals 13 residues. J lost 8 bases, V lost 4 bases, and 6 bases had no gene match. Germline-derived CDR1 and CDR2 are DFQATT and SNEGSKA (reference sequence). This CDR3 is CSATDRVGEKLFF. The CDR3 DNA reads TGCAGTGCTACGGACAGGGTGGGAGAAAAACTGTTTTTT.

The CDR3 DNA is TGTGCCAGCAGCAGGACTAGTGGGAGCATTGAGCAGTTCTTC. This gives the protein CASSRTSGSIEQFF. V usage is TRBV2 and J usage is TRBJ2-1; 7 bases fit TRBD2. The CDR3 sequence is 14 residues long. Germline V lookup: CDR1 SNHLY, CDR2 FYNNEI. J gave up 9 bases and V 6 bases, and 11 bases lay outside the gene matches.